The following is a T cell receptor beta chain sequence with its context. These data are taken from a study of blood T cell repertoires in COVID-19. Study at large: Collection of acute and convalescent COVID-19 samples took place in the United States, Italy and Spain. Sources were T cells, B-cell-depleted T cells, or PBMCs; the material itself was cDNA or gDNA.

Per the original data handling: Nucleated cell counts were estimated from reference gene primer amplification. Sequencing used immunoSEQ multiplex PCR; TCRdb keeps in-frame clones, though not all of them. Clone size and V and J calls were adopted from that table, with D and trimming inferred from the DNA. The sample yields hundreds of thousands of clones, 65% to 90% seen once. V dropped 1 base and J dropped 3 bases, with 12 bases sitting between them. The germline CDR1 and CDR2 sequences are SGHRS and YFSETQ. The CDR3 runs to 15 residues. Adults between about 18 and 95 years of age took part from 20 to 25 US areas.

Sequenced input: PBMCs or T cells enriched from blood (not recorded which). The receptor was isolated from a man aged 35-49 years who had recovered from COVID-19. J is TRBJ2-3 and V is TRBV5-1; D may be TRBD2 (6 bases). The CDR3, as DNA: TGCGCCAGCAGCTTGTTAGGGGAGGAAACAGATACGCAGTATTTT. Translation gives CASSLLGEETDTQYF. Full variable domain (remainder filled in from reference TRBV5-1 and TRBJ2-3): KAGVTQTPRYLIKTRGQQVTLSCSPISGHRSVSWYQQTPGQGLQFLFEYFSETQRNKGNFPGRFSGRQFSNSRSEMNVSTLELGDSALYLCASSLLGEETDTQYFGPGTRLTVL.